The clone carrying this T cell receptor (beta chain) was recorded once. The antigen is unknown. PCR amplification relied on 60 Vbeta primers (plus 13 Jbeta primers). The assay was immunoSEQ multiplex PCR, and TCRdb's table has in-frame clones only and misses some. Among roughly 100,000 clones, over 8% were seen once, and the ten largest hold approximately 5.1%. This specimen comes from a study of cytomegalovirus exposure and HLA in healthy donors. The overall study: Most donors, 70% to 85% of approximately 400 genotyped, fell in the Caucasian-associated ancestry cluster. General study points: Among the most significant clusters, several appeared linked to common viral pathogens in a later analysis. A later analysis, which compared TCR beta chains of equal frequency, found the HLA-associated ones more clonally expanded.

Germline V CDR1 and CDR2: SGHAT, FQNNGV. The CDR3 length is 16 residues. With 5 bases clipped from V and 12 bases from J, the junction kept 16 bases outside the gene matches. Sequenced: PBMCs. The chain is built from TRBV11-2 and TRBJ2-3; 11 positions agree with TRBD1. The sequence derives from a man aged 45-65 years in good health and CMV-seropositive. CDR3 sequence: CASSPWTGGFPGTQYF. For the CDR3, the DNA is TGTGCCAGCAGCCCCTGGACAGGGGGCTTCCCCGGAACCCAGTATTTT.